Here is one T cell receptor (beta chain) with its context. The sample comes from a study of blood T cell repertoires in COVID-19. Study-wide background: T cells, B-cell-depleted T cells, or PBMCs supplied cDNA or gDNA.

The protocol was immunoSEQ multiplex PCR, while the TCRdb copy is restricted to in-frame clones and leaves out a portion. The sample yields 200,000 to 300,000 clones, more than 90% seen once. The CDR3 is made up of 16 amino acids. Germline V gives CDR1 SGHRS, CDR2 YFSETQ. V lost 4 bases, J lost 1 base, and 17 bases lay in between. The rearrangement joins TRBV5-1 to TRBJ2-5; D gene unclear. The sequence was obtained from a person between 18 and 30 years old with COVID-19, enrolled during active disease. Sequenced input: peripheral blood. This CDR3 is CASSKFMTRGQETQYF. Here the CDR3 DNA reads TGCGCCAGCAGCAAGTTCATGACCCGAGGCCAAGAGACCCAGTACTTC.